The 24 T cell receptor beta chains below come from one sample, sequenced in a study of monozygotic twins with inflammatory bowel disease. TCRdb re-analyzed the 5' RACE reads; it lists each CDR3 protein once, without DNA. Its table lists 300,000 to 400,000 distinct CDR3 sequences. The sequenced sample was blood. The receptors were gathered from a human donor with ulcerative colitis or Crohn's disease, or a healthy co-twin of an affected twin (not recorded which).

The CDR3 is CASSQGGGTGLMWEQFF. The V gene is TRBV14, the J gene TRBJ2-1; no DNA is available, so the TRBD1 call from TCRdb remains unchecked. The CDR3 totals 17 residues. Germline-derived CDR1 and CDR2 are SGHDN and FVKESK.

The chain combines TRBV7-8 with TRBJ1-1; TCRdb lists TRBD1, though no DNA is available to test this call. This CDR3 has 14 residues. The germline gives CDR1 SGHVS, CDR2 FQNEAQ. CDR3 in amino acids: CASSFRDGNTEAFF.

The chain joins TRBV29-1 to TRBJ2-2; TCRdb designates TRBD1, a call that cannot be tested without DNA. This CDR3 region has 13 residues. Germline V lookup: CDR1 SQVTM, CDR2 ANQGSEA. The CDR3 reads CSGEVGAGRELFF.

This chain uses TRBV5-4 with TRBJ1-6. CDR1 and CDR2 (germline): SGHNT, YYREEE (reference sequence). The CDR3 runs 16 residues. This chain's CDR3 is CASSLDESSYNSPLHF.

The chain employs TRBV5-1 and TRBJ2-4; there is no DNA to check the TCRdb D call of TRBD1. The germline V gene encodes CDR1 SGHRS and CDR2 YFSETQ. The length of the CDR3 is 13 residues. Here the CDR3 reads CASSRDRENIQYF.

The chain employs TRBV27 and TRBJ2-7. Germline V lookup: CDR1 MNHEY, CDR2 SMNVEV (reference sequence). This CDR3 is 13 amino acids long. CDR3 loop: CASSFREHYEQYF.

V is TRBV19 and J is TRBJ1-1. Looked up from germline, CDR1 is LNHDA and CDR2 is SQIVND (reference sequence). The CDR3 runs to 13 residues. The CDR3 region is CASSPPEDTEAFF.

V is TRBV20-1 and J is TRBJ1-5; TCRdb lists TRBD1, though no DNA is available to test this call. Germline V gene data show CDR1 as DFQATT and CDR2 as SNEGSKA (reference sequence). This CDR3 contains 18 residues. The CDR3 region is CSARDLRGVQGVNQPQHF.

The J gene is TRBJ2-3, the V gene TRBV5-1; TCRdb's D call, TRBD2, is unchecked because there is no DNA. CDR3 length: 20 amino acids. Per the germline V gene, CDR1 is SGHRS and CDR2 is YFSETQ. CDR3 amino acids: CASSLSRLAGGPTRTDTQYF.

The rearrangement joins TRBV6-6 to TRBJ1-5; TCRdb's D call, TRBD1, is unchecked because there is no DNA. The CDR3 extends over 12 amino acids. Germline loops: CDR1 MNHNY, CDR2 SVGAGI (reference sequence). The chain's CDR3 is CASSLPGQPQHF.

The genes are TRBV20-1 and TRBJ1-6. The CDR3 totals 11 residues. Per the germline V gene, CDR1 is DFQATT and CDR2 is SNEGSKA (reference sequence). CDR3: CSALDHPVYHF.

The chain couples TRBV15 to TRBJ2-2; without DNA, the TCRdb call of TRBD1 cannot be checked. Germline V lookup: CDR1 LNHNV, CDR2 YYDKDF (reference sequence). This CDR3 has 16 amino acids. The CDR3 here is CATSPRTGKNTGELFF.

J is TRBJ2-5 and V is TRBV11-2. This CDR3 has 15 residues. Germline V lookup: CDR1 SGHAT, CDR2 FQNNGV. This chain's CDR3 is CASSLGLRTQETQYF.

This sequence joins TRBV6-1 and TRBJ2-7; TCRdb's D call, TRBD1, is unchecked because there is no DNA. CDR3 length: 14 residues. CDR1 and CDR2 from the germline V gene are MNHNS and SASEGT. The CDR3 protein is CASSPKTGAYEQYF.

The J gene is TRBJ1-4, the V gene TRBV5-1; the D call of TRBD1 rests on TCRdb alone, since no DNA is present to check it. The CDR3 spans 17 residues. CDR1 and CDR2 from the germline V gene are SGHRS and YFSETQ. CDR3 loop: CASSLWNSGTGNEKLFF.

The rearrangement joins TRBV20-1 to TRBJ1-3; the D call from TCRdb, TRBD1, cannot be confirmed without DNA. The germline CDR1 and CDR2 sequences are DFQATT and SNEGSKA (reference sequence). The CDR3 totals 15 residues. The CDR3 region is CSAMQGTGTGNTIYF.

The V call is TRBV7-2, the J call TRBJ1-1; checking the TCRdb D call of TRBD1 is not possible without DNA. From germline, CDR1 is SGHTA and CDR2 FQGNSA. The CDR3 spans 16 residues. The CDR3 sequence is CASSLETGRWGTEAFF.

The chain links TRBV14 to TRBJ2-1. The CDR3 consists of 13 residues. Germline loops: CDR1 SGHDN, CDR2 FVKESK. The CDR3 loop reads CASSPGTTNEQFF. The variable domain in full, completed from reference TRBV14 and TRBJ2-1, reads EAGVTQFPSHSVIEKGQTVTLRCDPISGHDNLYWYRRVMGKEIKFLLHFVKESKQDESGMPNNRFLAERTGGTYSTLKVQPAELEDSGVYFCASSPGTTNEQFFGPGTRLTVL.

CDR3 in amino acids: CASSPARDYLTDTQYF. The chain has TRBV3-1 and TRBJ2-3; TCRdb outputs TRBD2, but without DNA this stays unchecked. The CDR3 is made up of 16 amino acids. Germline CDR1 reads LGHDT; CDR2 reads YNNKEL (reference sequence).

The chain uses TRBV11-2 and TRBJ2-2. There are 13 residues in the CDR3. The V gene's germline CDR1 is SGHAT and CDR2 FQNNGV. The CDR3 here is CASSPRHTGELFF. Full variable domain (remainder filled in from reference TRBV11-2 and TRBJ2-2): EAGVAQSPRYKIIEKRQSVAFWCNPISGHATLYWYQQILGQGPKLLIQFQNNGVVDDSQLPKDRFSAERLKGVDSTLKIQPAKLEDSAVYLCASSPRHTGELFFGEGSRLTVL.

The CDR3 region is CASSLGTASEAFF. The chain couples TRBV28 to TRBJ1-1; TCRdb lists TRBD1, though no DNA is available to test this call. Looked up from germline, CDR1 is MDHEN and CDR2 is SYDVKM. The CDR3 is made up of 13 amino acids.

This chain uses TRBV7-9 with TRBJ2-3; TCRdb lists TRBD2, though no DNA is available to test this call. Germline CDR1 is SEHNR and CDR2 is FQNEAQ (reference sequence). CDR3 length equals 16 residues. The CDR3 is CASSLLSGGYTDTQYF.

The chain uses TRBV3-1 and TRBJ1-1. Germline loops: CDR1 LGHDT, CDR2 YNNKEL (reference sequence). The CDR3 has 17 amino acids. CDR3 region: CASSQDFLVSQIGSAFF.

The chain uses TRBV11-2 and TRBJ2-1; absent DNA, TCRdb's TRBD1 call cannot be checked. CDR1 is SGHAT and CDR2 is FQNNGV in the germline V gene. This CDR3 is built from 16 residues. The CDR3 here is CASSLTGGFSRNQQFF.